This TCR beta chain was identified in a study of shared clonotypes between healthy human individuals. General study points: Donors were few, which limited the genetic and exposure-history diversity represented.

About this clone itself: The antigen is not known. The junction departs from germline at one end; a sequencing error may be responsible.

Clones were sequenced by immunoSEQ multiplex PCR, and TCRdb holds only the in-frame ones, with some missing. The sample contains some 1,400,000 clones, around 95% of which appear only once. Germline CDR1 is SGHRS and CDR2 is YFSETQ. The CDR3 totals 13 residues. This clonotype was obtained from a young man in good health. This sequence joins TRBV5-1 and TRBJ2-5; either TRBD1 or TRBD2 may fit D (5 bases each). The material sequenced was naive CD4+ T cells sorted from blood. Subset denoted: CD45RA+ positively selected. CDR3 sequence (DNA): TGCGCCAGCAGGGGGACCAGGATTGAGATCCAGTACTTC. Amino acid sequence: CASRGTRIEIQYF.